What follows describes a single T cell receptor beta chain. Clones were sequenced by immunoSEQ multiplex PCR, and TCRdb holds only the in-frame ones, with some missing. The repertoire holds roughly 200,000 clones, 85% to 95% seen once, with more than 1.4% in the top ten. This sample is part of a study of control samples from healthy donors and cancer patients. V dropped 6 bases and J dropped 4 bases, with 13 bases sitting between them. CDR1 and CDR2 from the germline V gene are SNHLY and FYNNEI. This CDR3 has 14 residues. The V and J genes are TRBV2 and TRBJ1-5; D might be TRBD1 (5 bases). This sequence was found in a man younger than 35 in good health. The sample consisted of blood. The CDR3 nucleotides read TGTGCCAGCAGCCGGTGGGGGGATAATCAGCCCCAGCATTTT. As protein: CASSRWGDNQPQHF.